The 10 T cell receptor beta chains reported below all come from one sample, sequenced in a study of vaccination effects on CD4 cells after COVID-19. Their antigens remain unidentified. Only in-frame clones appear in the TCRdb table, and some are missing; sequencing was by immunoSEQ multiplex PCR. The sample has approximately 61,000 clones, around 73% seen once. Using viral peptide pools, the ViraFEST assay grew out antigen-specific CD4+ T cells prior to sequencing. Cultured cells yielded isolated CD4+ T cells after 10 days. Either the BNT162b2 or mRNA-1273 vaccine was given to participants in two doses. Sequencing was performed on CD4+ T cells from PBMCs cultured with HCoV-229E spike peptides, taken after COVID-19 vaccination. All receptors derive from a human donor who received a COVID-19 vaccine.

The V call is TRBV18, the J call TRBJ1-4, with TRBD1 identical over 7 bases. The CDR3 extends over 14 amino acids. CDR1 KGHSH and CDR2 LQKENI come from the germline V gene. V was pared by 4 bases and J by 2 bases, with 1 base of the junction left unmatched. The CDR3 DNA reads TGTGCCAGCTCACTGACAGGGACTAATGAAAAACTGTTTTTT. Translated: CASSLTGTNEKLFF.

This sequence joins TRBV6-5 and TRBJ2-7; no definite D call. The germline CDR1 and CDR2 sequences are MNHEY and SVGAGI. Trimming pared 5 bases from V and 2 bases from J, leaving 10 bases between. The CDR3 is 13 amino acids. The CDR3 bases are TGTGCCAGCAGTAAGGACGGAGCCTACGAGCAGTACGTC. It encodes CASSKDGAYEQYV.

J is TRBJ2-7 and V is TRBV6-5; D possibly corresponds to TRBD1 (6 bases). V dropped 6 bases and J dropped 2 bases, with 11 bases sitting between them. In germline, CDR1 is MNHEY, CDR2 SVGAGI. The CDR3 is 13 residues long. CDR3 region: CASRRGSPYEQYV. CDR3 DNA: TGTGCCAGCAGGAGGGGGTCTCCCTACGAGCAGTACGTC.

The chain joins TRBV24-1 to TRBJ1-2; D is possibly TRBD1 (5 bases). The CDR3 spans 16 residues. V lost 3 bases to trimming and J lost 0 bases, with 13 bases between them. Germline CDR1 KGHDR, CDR2 SFDVKD. The CDR3 region is CATSDAGTATNYGYTF. In nucleotides, the CDR3 is TGTGCCACCAGTGATGCCGGGACGGCCACTAACTATGGCTACACCTTC.

The chain recombines TRBV6-4 with TRBJ1-1; TRBD1 might be the D (6 bases). The CDR3 is made up of 16 amino acids. Per the germline V gene, CDR1 is MRHNA and CDR2 is SNTAGT. Trimming shortened V by 5 bases and J by 3 bases, and 19 bases separated the two germline ends. The CDR3 loop is CASSTQPRGRDTEAFF. CDR3 DNA sequence: TGTGCCAGCAGTACCCAACCCAGGGGAAGAGACACTGAAGCTTTCTTT.

This clone was seen a handful of times. This rearrangement joins TRBV4-1 to TRBJ1-1, with TRBD1 as a possible D gene (5 bases). Per germline, CDR1 MGHRA and CDR2 YSYEKL. Trimming took off 1 base at V and 4 bases at J, with 13 bases between the two ends. CDR3 length: 15 amino acids. CDR3 DNA sequence: TGCGCCAGCAGCCAAGGTCAGGGTGTTGGCACTGAAGCTTTCTTT. Translating it yields CASSQGQGVGTEAFF.

The chain is built from TRBV4-3 and TRBJ2-6, with D unclear. The V gene lost 4 bases and the J gene lost 0 bases, with 4 bases spanning the gap. Germline CDR1 is LGHNA and CDR2 is YSLEER. CDR3 length: 14 residues. The CDR3 protein is CASSRDSGANVLTF. The CDR3 DNA reads as TGCGCCAGCAGCCGGGACTCTGGGGCCAACGTCCTGACTTTC.

The chain is built from TRBV12-3 or TRBV12-4 and TRBJ1-1; D gene unclear. Trimming cost V 2 bases and J 4 bases, with 5 bases left between them. The CDR3 runs to 12 residues. This CDR3 reads CASSLYPTEAFF. In DNA form, the CDR3 reads TGTGCCAGCAGTTTATATCCCACTGAAGCTTTCTTT.

About this clone itself: An end of the junction differs from the germline gene, which may be a read error. V gene TRBV9 combines with J gene TRBJ2-1, with 9 bases that match TRBD1. The CDR3 has 15 residues. The germline V gene has CDR1 SGDLS and CDR2 YYNGEE. The CDR3 DNA follows: TGTGCCAGCAGCGTCGCCGGGACAGGGACCAATGGGCAGTTCTTC. It specifies CASSVAGTGTNGQFF.

The V and J genes are TRBV24-1 and TRBJ2-3, with TRBD2 matching over 8 bases. J gave up 2 bases and V 0 bases, and 3 bases lay outside the gene matches. The CDR3 has 16 residues. Germline CDR1 and CDR2: KGHDR and SFDVKD. The CDR3, as DNA: TGTGCCACCAGTGATTTGGACGGGGGGGTCACAGATACGCAGTATTTT. Its protein is CATSDLDGGVTDTQYF.